This record looks at one TCR beta chain sequence and its context. Random hexamers were used to reverse transcribe the RNA input (about 0.45 to 1 ug). TCRdb reanalysed the immunoSEQ multiplex PCR reads using MiXCR and keeps one entry per CDR3 protein. The sample holds some 300,000 distinct CDR3 sequences; over 75% are singletons and the top ten take 0.21%. V was cut by 4 bases and J by 0 bases, with 16 bases left in between. CDR1 DFQATT and CDR2 SNEGSKA come from the germline V gene (reference sequence). This CDR3 is built from 15 residues. This sample was taken from a study of CD8 T cells in Susac syndrome.

The sequenced sample consisted of CD8+ T cells from PBMCs. This clonotype originated in a human donor with multiple sclerosis. The chain uses TRBV20-1 and TRBJ2-7; possible D gene TRBD2, 5 bases. DNA of the CDR3: TGCAGTGCTAAAGGCGTCGGGGTCCGCTCCTACGAGCAGTACTTC. This encodes CSAKGVGVRSYEQYF.